This record looks at one TCR beta chain sequence and its context. This clonotype was seen a few times. Its antigen is not yet known. Base qualities are not recorded, but no much larger clone differs from it by a single base. The data stem from a study of T-cell memory formation after mild COVID-19 (dated by TCRdb to about 2021). About the study as a whole: Most TCR sequence clusters were specific to one of the two donors. In a couple of donors, T-cell clones that expanded and contracted after mild COVID-19 were tracked by sequencing TCRalpha and TCRbeta repertoires over time. Two young, previously healthy adult volunteers, one female and one male, were included in the cohort.

Here is what the overall study found, with its caveats: Contracting CD4+ clones were located mainly in the CM and EM memory subsets, whereas CD8+ clones were found to be enriched in EMRA. SARS-CoV-2 specificity of the second-wave clones peaking on day 37 was not confirmed. Some responding clones were detected in pre-infection memory, suggesting pre-existing cross-reactive memory T cells joined the SARS-CoV-2 response. Only a couple of mild cases were covered by the study, and larger cohorts that include severe cases with pre-infection samples were considered necessary. Balanced CD4/CD8 phenotypes were observed for clones contracting from day 15 to 85, whereas a bias towards CD4+ was observed for a second wave of clones expanding from day 15 to 37.

Ficoll-Paque density gradient centrifugation was the method used to isolate PBMCs. TCRdb lists the instrument as Illumina NovaSeq 6000. cDNA libraries for TCRalpha and TCRbeta were prepared by 5'RACE using constant-segment primers, with sample barcodes and unique molecular identifiers added. RNA was extracted from every sample with Trizol reagent. The libraries were amplified in two PCR steps, and the second step added a second sample barcode and Illumina TruSeq adapters. The libraries were sequenced on an Illumina NovaSeq using 2 x 150 bp paired-end reads. Per the original workflow: Reads were demultiplexed and collapsed into UMI-guided consensus sequences with migec v1.2.7. Using mixcr v2.1.11, UMI consensuses were aligned to TRA and TRB V and J templates and then assembled into clonotypes. Clonotypes were classified as expanded or contracted when called significant by both edgeR and NoisET, with noise models trained on biological replicates. For edgeR calls, a false discovery rate-adjusted p below 0.01 and a log2 fold-change threshold of 1 were applied. As an exploratory analysis of dynamics, max-normalized trajectories of the 1000 most abundant clonotypes were examined with PCA combined with hierarchical clustering. The CD4 or CD8 phenotype of responding clones was assigned using the separately sequenced CD4+ and CD8+ repertoires. Through fastp at Q25 and MiXCR, TCRdb rebuilt clones from the public reads, retaining in-frame beta chains. One record per CDR3 amino acid sequence lists the most common genes and DNA. The V and J calls reflect TCRdb's pipeline rather than the authors' work. In all, the sample holds approximately 500,000 distinct CDR3 sequences, and 20% to 25% of those were seen once. Approximately 13% of the sample belongs to the ten largest clones.

The CDR3 goes from the cysteine to the phenylalanine over 16 residues. Of the read, only the CDR3 DNA is kept; its 48 bases are in frame from base 1. After removal of 0 bases from V and 2 bases from J, the junction retains 7 bases not matched to a gene. According to the germline V gene (reference sequence), CDR1 reads DFQATT and CDR2 reads SNEGSKA. The sequence derives from an adult woman who had mild COVID-19 (a few samples of this study predate the infection). The sample titles of this study are shuffled in the database, so cell type and time point are left out; the donor was told from shared clones. The sample consisted of PBMCs or a T cell subset sorted from them (not recorded which). Recombination connected TRBV20-1 to TRBJ2-3, with TRBD2 identical over 8 junction bases. The nucleotide sequence reads as follows: TGCAGTGCTAGAGACCGTAGCGGGGCGATCACAGATACGCAGTATTTT. Its translation is CSARDRSGAITDTQYF.